These T cell receptor beta chains were read from a single sample in a study of control samples from healthy donors and cancer patients. Profiling relied on immunoSEQ multiplex PCR, and the TCRdb table lists in-frame clones only, not all of them. The table has around 71,000 clones, about 87% seen once. The sample taken for sequencing was PBMCs. These receptors all come from a woman between 45 and 60 years old with head and neck cancer. The CDR3 runs from the conserved cysteine through the conserved F or W. Each record gives: clone size, V gene, D gene, CDR3 length, J gene, CDR3 DNA, CDR3 protein. The D gene is left open where the match is weak. Where a row states a size, it is once, few, many or the class of an expanded clone; other rows omit it.

size: .; V: TRBV3-1/TRBV3-2; D: .; length: 13; J: TRBJ2-3; DNA: TGTGCCAGCAGCCCCTGGGGGGCAGATACGCAGTATTTT; CDR3: CASSPWGADTQYF
size: once; V: TRBV5-1; D: .; length: 15; J: TRBJ2-2; DNA: TGCGCCAGCAGCTTAGGGACGGAGAACACCGGGGAGCTGTTTTTT; CDR3: CASSLGTENTGELFF
size: .; V: TRBV11-2; D: TRBD1; length: 18; J: TRBJ1-3; DNA: TGTGCCAGCAGCTTAGATACAGGGGGCCTCTCCTCTGGAAACACCATATATTTT; CDR3: CASSLDTGGLSSGNTIYF
size: .; V: TRBV7-2; D: .; length: 15; J: TRBJ1-4; DNA: TGTGCCAGCAGCTACGTCGTGGATTCTAATGAAAAACTGTTTTTT; CDR3: CASSYVVDSNEKLFF
size: few; V: TRBV9; D: TRBD1; length: 17; J: TRBJ1-2; DNA: TGTGCCAGCAGCGTAGTAGGGACAGGGGGCCCAAGGAATGGCTACACCTTC; CDR3: CASSVVGTGGPRNGYTF
size: .; V: TRBV2; D: .; length: 15; J: TRBJ1-1; DNA: TGTGCCAGCCGCCCTACCGGACAGATCTACACTGAAGCTTTCTTT; CDR3: CASRPTGQIYTEAFF
size: .; V: TRBV5-4; D: .; length: 15; J: TRBJ1-1; DNA: TGTGCCAGCAGCTCGGGGCAGGGTTTGAACACTGAAGCTTTCTTT; CDR3: CASSSGQGLNTEAFF
size: .; V: TRBV7-8; D: TRBD1; length: 14; J: TRBJ2-7; DNA: TGTGCCAGCAGCTTCCCGACAGGGAGCTACGAGCAGTACTTC; CDR3: CASSFPTGSYEQYF
size: .; V: TRBV6-4; D: TRBD2; length: 14; J: TRBJ2-1; DNA: TGTGCCAGCAGTGACGGGGGGGCCTACAATGAGCAGTTCTTC; CDR3: CASSDGGAYNEQFF
size: .; V: TRBV4-1; D: .; length: 19; J: TRBJ1-2; DNA: TGCGCCAGCAGCCAAGATTTTGGGGCGACAGTGCCGCGGGTCTATGGCTACACCTTC; CDR3: CASSQDFGATVPRVYGYTF
size: .; V: TRBV27; D: TRBD2; length: 19; J: TRBJ2-5; DNA: TGTGCCAGCCCCGCTGAGGGCCAGCGGGGGGGTCCCCTGGGAGAGACCCAGTACTTC; CDR3: CASPAEGQRGGPLGETQYF
size: once; V: TRBV30; D: .; length: 17; J: TRBJ1-1; DNA: TGTGCCTGGAGTCCCGAGGCAGGGCCCGGCCGGGGTTTTGAAGCTTTCTTT; CDR3: CAWSPEAGPGRGFEAFF
size: .; V: TRBV18; D: .; length: 16; J: TRBJ1-2; DNA: TGTGCCAGCTCACCGGATAGCAGGGGATTTTACTATGGCTACACCTTC; CDR3: CASSPDSRGFYYGYTF
size: .; V: TRBV2; D: .; length: 15; J: TRBJ2-4; DNA: TGTGCCAGCAGTGCGGCAGGGCCAGCCAAAAACATTCAGTACTTC; CDR3: CASSAAGPAKNIQYF
size: .; V: TRBV7-2; D: .; length: 12; J: TRBJ2-3; DNA: TGTGCCAGCAGCTCAAGCAGGAATACGCAGTATTTT; CDR3: CASSSSRNTQYF
size: .; V: TRBV30; D: TRBD1; length: 15; J: TRBJ1-1; DNA: TGTGCCTGGACCCTCATGACAGGGGGTTACACTGAAGCTTTCTTT; CDR3: CAWTLMTGGYTEAFF
size: few; V: TRBV3-1/TRBV3-2; D: TRBD1; length: 15; J: TRBJ2-4; DNA: TGTGCCAGCAGCCATTTTGGACAGGCTAAAAACATTCAGTACTTC; CDR3: CASSHFGQAKNIQYF
size: .; V: TRBV6-6; D: .; length: 17; J: TRBJ1-6; DNA: TGTGCCAGCAGTCTTACCGGGCCCCTTGGTGGGAATTCACCCCTCCACTTT; CDR3: CASSLTGPLGGNSPLHF
size: .; V: TRBV9; D: .; length: 15; J: TRBJ2-1; DNA: TGTGCCAGCAGCGCTTGGGACGGATGGAGGAATGAGCAGTTCTTC; CDR3: CASSAWDGWRNEQFF
size: .; V: TRBV6-4; D: .; length: 13; J: TRBJ1-6; DNA: TGTGCCAGCAGTGAAGTAGGGGGGACACCCCTCCACTTT; CDR3: CASSEVGGTPLHF
size: .; V: TRBV4-3; D: TRBD1; length: 14; J: TRBJ2-1; DNA: TGCGCCAGCAGCCAGGGACAGTCTTACAATGAGCAGTTCTTC; CDR3: CASSQGQSYNEQFF
size: .; V: TRBV7-2; D: .; length: 14; J: TRBJ2-1; DNA: TGTGCCAGCAGCTTAGCCGACAGTTACAATGAGCAGTTCTTC; CDR3: CASSLADSYNEQFF